This TCR beta chain was sequenced in a study of identical twins. V dropped 4 bases and J dropped 7; count of bases not matched to a gene: 2. CDR1 and CDR2 from the germline V gene are SGHKS and YYEKEE (reference sequence). CDR3 length: 14 residues. Via MiXCR, TCRdb re-called the 5' RACE reads, giving one row per CDR3 protein. This repertoire shows hundreds of thousands of distinct CDR3 sequences, 15% to 20% found once; its top ten account for around 13%. The same sample was also studied in work on T cells expressing NK-cell markers. That source notes: Within the sequenced cohort of eight donors, seven exhibited HCMV seropositivity and one was seronegative.

This receptor was obtained from a woman under 30 in good health. V is TRBV5-5 and J is TRBJ1-6; 10 nucleotides align to TRBD1. The sample taken for sequencing was PBMCs. The CDR3 region has the DNA TGTGCCAGCAGCCGACAGGGGGCAAATTCACCCCTCCACTTT. Protein: CASSRQGANSPLHF.